This TCR beta chain was recovered during a study of a mutant IDH1 vaccine in newly diagnosed glioma. Study-wide background: Treated patients were roughly 60% male, around 38% female, mean age approximately 42 years. Visit V12 was scheduled at week 35 and visit V13 at week 47.

Trimming pared 6 bases from V and 1 base from J, leaving 9 bases between. Germline V CDR1 and CDR2: MNHEY, SMNVEV (reference sequence). The length of the CDR3 is 13 residues. The repertoire was sequenced with immunoSEQ multiplex PCR; TCRdb's copy has only in-frame clones and lacks some. The sample holds some 60,000 clones, less than 90% seen once. The time point was: week 35, safety follow-up. Doses of 300 ug of mutant IDH1 20-mer peptide were given with topical imiquimod. Points on this clone: What it recognizes is unknown.

The source was PBMCs, collected from a glioma patient whose treatment included an IDH1 peptide vaccine. This TCR was recovered from a middle-aged man with glioma. The chain carries TRBV27 and TRBJ1-1, with D tentatively TRBD1 (6 bases). CDR3 in DNA: TGTGCCAGCAGATCACAGGGGAACACTGAAGCTTTCTTT. This codes for CASRSQGNTEAFF.